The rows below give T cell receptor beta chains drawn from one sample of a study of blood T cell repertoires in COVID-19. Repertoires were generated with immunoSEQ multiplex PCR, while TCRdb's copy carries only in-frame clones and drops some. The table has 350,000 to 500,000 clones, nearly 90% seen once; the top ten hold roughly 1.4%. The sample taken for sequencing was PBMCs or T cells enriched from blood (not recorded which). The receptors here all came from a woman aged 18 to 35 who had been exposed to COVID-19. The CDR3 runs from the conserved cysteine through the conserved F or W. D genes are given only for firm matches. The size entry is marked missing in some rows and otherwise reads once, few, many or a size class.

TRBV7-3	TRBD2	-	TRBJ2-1	CASSLRTSGGLSSYNEQFF	TGTGCCAGCAGCCTACGGACTAGCGGGGGCCTAAGCTCCTACAATGAGCAGTTCTTC
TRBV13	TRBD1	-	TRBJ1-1	CASSYTGTANTEAFF	TGTGCCAGCAGCTATACCGGGACAGCGAACACTGAAGCTTTCTTT
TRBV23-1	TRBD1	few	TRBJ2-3	CASSQYQTGLYTQYF	TGCGCCAGCAGTCAATATCAGACAGGGCTTTATACGCAGTATTTT
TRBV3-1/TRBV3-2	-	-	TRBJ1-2	CASSQVDSAGYTF	TGTGCCAGCAGCCAAGTGGACAGTGCTGGCTACACCTTC
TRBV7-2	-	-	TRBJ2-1	CASSLDVADYSYNEQFF	TGTGCCAGCAGCTTAGACGTCGCGGATTACTCCTACAATGAGCAGTTCTTC
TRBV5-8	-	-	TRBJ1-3	CASTTGLYRNTIYF	TGTGCCAGCACCACGGGACTTTACCGAAACACCATATATTTT
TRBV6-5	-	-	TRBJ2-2	CASSYDRSHTGELFF	TGTGCCAGCAGTTACGACAGGTCACACACCGGGGAGCTGTTTTTT
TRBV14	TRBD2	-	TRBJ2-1	CASSQARTSGKLF	TGTGCCAGCAGCCAAGCACGGACTAGCGGGAAGCTCTTC
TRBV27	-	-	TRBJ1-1	CASSSRLVTEAFF	TGTGCCAGCAGTTCCCGACTGGTCACTGAAGCTTTCTTT
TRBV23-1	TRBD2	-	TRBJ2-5	CASRRLAGGPVEKTQYF	TGCGCCAGCAGAAGACTAGCGGGGGGCCCGGTTGAGAAGACCCAGTACTTC
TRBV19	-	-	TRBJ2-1	CATSTSNEQFF	TGTGCCACCTCGACTAGCAATGAGCAGTTCTTC
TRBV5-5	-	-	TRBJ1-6	CASSPLGYSYNSPLHF	TGTGCCAGCAGCCCCCTCGGGTACTCCTATAATTCACCCCTCCACTTT
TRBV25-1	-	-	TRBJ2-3	CASSEYWGPDTQYF	TGTGCCAGCAGTGAATATTGGGGGCCGGATACGCAGTATTTT
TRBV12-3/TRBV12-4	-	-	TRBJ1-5	CASSLANTEGQHF	TGTGCCAGCAGTTTAGCGAACACCGAGGGACAGCATTTT
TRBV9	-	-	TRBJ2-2	CASSRRVEYTGELFF	TGTGCCAGCAGCCGACGGGTCGAGTACACCGGGGAGCTGTTTTTT
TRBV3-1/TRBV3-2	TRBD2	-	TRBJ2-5	CASSQGLLAGGRGETQYF	TGTGCCAGCAGCCAAGGGCTCCTAGCGGGGGGGCGAGGAGAGACCCAGTACTTC
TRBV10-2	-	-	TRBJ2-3	CASSLAADTQYF	TGCGCCAGCAGTTTGGCCGCAGATACGCAGTATTTT
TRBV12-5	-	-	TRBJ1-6	CASGLVPTGVRAPDRNSPLHF	TGTGCTAGTGGTTTGGTACCCACTGGGGTCAGGGCTCCGGACAGAAATTCACCCCTCCACTTT
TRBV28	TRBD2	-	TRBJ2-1	CASRLERGGSYNEQFF	TGTGCCAGCAGACTCGAGCGGGGGGGCTCCTACAATGAGCAGTTCTTC
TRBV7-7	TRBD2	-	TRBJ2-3	CASSTRLAGVGNTQYF	TGTGCCAGCAGCACACGACTAGCGGGAGTAGGCAATACGCAGTATTTT
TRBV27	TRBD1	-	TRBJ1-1	CASSVRQGLPEAFF	TGTGCCAGCAGTGTACGACAGGGCTTACCTGAAGCTTTCTTT
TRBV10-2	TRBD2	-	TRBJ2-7	CASSDQSGSPPYEQYF	TGCGCCAGCAGTGATCAAAGCGGGAGCCCCCCCTACGAGCAGTACTTC
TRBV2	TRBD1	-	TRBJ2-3	CASSGQGTDTQYF	TGTGCCAGCAGCGGACAGGGTACAGATACGCAGTATTTT
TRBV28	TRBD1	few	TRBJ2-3	CASRAGGHTDTQYF	TGTGCCAGCAGAGCAGGGGGACACACAGATACGCAGTATTTT
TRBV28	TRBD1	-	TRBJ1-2	CASSPVPQGAQYGYTF	TGTGCCAGCAGTCCAGTACCCCAGGGGGCGCAGTATGGCTACACCTTC
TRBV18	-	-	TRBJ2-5	CASSPLSRSETQYF	TGTGCCAGCTCACCACTATCTAGATCAGAGACCCAGTACTTC
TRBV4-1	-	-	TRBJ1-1	CASSQVGVRKGEAFF	TGCGCCAGCAGCCAAGTCGGGGTCAGGAAGGGTGAAGCTTTCTTT